Listed below are T cell receptor beta chains from one sample, sequenced in a study of early T cells in non-severe SARS-CoV-2 infection. In TCRdb, the 5' RACE reads were re-called with MiXCR into one record per CDR3 protein. The repertoire holds tens of thousands of distinct CDR3 sequences, with around 12% as singletons. The sequencing input was whole blood. The receptors were sampled from an adult who was a healthcare worker with PCR-confirmed SARS-CoV-2 infection or an uninfected control (not recorded which). Each CDR3 is given with its conserved first and last residue. D genes are given only for firm matches. Only part of the rows carry a size: once, few, many, or a class if the clone is expanded.

j_call	v_call	d_call	clone_size	cdr3_nt	cdr3_aa
TRBJ2-5	TRBV12-3/TRBV12-4	TRBD1	many	TGTGCCAGCAGAGGGGGACAGGGGGCAGAGACCCAGTACTTC	CASRGGQGAETQYF
TRBJ1-2	TRBV29-1	TRBD1	few	TGCAGCGTTGAAACCTCGACAGGGGGCAATCGCTACACCTTC	CSVETSTGGNRYTF
TRBJ2-1	TRBV27	NA	NA	TGTGCCAGCAGTTTTCCGGGGCCTGAGCAGTTCTTC	CASSFPGPEQFF
TRBJ2-7	TRBV13	NA	NA	TGTGCCAGCAGCTTAGGCGGGAGCGGGCGCGAGCAGTACTTC	CASSLGGSGREQYF
TRBJ2-1	TRBV11-2	NA	many	TGTGCCAGCAGTAGGGGTAGGAGGGCCATTACGAATGAGCAGTTCTTC	CASSRGRRAITNEQFF
TRBJ2-7	TRBV5-4	NA	NA	TGTGCCAGCAGCTCTCACGACACCCCCTACGAGCAGTACTTC	CASSSHDTPYEQYF
TRBJ2-7	TRBV28	NA	many	TGTGCCAGCGAGGCTTACCAGCCCTACGAGCAGTACTTC	CASEAYQPYEQYF
TRBJ2-7	TRBV12-3/TRBV12-4	TRBD2	NA	TGTGCCAGCAGGCTAGCGGGAGGGACCTACGAGCAGTACTTC	CASRLAGGTYEQYF
TRBJ1-3	TRBV7-9	NA	NA	TGTGCCAGCAGCTCACCGTGGGGCGCAGATGGAAACACCATATATTTT	CASSSPWGADGNTIYF
TRBJ2-7	TRBV7-8	TRBD2	few	TGTGCCAGCAGCTTAAATAAGGGAGGGGTCGACGAGCAGTACTTC	CASSLNKGGVDEQYF
TRBJ2-1	TRBV29-1	NA	few	TGCAGCGTTCTCGAGGGCTTCGTCAATGAGCAGTTCTTC	CSVLEGFVNEQFF
TRBJ1-1	TRBV5-4	TRBD1	many	TGTGCCAGCAGCTGGGGACAGGGGGACACTGAAGCTTTCTTT	CASSWGQGDTEAFF
TRBJ1-4	TRBV3-1	NA	many	TGTGCCAGCAGCCGGCTCGGAGGGGATGAAAAACTGTTTTTT	CASSRLGGDEKLFF
TRBJ1-2	TRBV19	TRBD1	few	TGTGCCAGTAGTAATCTCAGGGGGCGCGGGGTTCTCAACTATGGCTACACCTTC	CASSNLRGRGVLNYGYTF
TRBJ2-1	TRBV24-1	TRBD2	many	TGTGCCACCATCGAGGGGAGGGCAGGCCAGTTCTTC	CATIEGRAGQFF
TRBJ1-4	TRBV27	TRBD1	many	TGTGCCAGCAGTTTAGGACAGGGGGATGAAAAACTGTTTTTT	CASSLGQGDEKLFF
TRBJ2-1	TRBV20-1	NA	many	TGCAGTGTTTGGCCTGTGGGGGGTGAGCAGTTCTTC	CSVWPVGGEQFF
TRBJ2-7	TRBV7-2	NA	many	TGTGCCAGCAGCTTAGGGCTCGGGGCCTACGAGCAGTACTTC	CASSLGLGAYEQYF
TRBJ2-1	TRBV5-1	TRBD1	NA	TGCGCCAGCAGCTGGGGACAGGGGGGCTCCTACAATGAGCAGTTCTTC	CASSWGQGGSYNEQFF
TRBJ2-3	TRBV25-1	NA	NA	TGTGCCAGTACAGGGTTAGGAGATACGCAGTATTTT	CASTGLGDTQYF
TRBJ2-1	TRBV20-1	NA	few	TGCAGTGCTAGAGGGCAGGGGATTTATGAGCAGTTCTTC	CSARGQGIYEQFF
TRBJ2-5	TRBV20-1	TRBD1	few	TGCAGTGCCCGGCGACAGGGGAGTTACCAAGAGACCCAGTACTTC	CSARRQGSYQETQYF
TRBJ1-2	TRBV29-1	NA	NA	TGCAGCGTTAAACCGGCGGGGGAGATCTATGGCTACACCTTC	CSVKPAGEIYGYTF
TRBJ2-3	TRBV12-3/TRBV12-4	TRBD2	NA	TGTGCCAGCAGCCACAGGCGTTTAAGGGCGGGAGGCACAGATACGCAGTATTTT	CASSHRRLRAGGTDTQYF
TRBJ2-5	TRBV29-1	NA	many	TGCAGCGTTCTCCCCCAAGAGACCCAGTACTTC	CSVLPQETQYF
TRBJ2-5	TRBV3-1	NA	NA	TGTACCAGCAGCCAAGACCGCAGGGCAAAGACCCAGTATTTC	CTSSQDRRAKTQYF
TRBJ2-2	TRBV4-2	NA	NA	TGTGCCAGCAGCCAATTCGGTTCGAACACCGGGGAGCTGTTTTTT	CASSQFGSNTGELFF
TRBJ1-2	TRBV5-4	TRBD1	many	TGTGCCAGCAGCTTGGACAGGGGGCATGGCTACACCTTC	CASSLDRGHGYTF
TRBJ2-7	TRBV28	TRBD2	many	TGTGCCAGCAGTTCCGGGACTAGCGGGAACGAGCAGTACTTC	CASSSGTSGNEQYF
TRBJ2-1	TRBV5-1	NA	many	TGCGCCAGCAGCTTGGCGAATGAGCAGTTCTTC	CASSLANEQFF
TRBJ2-3	TRBV28	NA	NA	TGTGCCAGCAGTTTGTTGGGGGTTGGGACAGATACGCAGTATTTT	CASSLLGVGTDTQYF
TRBJ1-2	TRBV5-6	TRBD1	few	TGTGCCACCTTACAGGGACAGGGCTACTATGGCTACACCTTC	CATLQGQGYYGYTF
TRBJ2-2	TRBV6-6	TRBD1	NA	TGTGCCAGCAGTTACTCGTTGCAGGGGGCGAACACCGGGGAGCTGTTTTTT	CASSYSLQGANTGELFF
TRBJ2-2	TRBV7-6	NA	NA	TGTGCCAGCAGCTCAGGGTTAAGCGGGAACACCGGGGAGCTGTTTTTT	CASSSGLSGNTGELFF
TRBJ2-2	TRBV11-2	TRBD2	many	TGTGCCAGCAGCTTTCCCCTTGGGGCTAGCGGGAGGATAGAGGCCGGGGAGCTGTTTTTT	CASSFPLGASGRIEAGELFF
TRBJ2-5	TRBV4-1	NA	NA	TGCGCCAGCAGCCCCGGGGACTCCCAAGAGACCCAGTACTTC	CASSPGDSQETQYF
TRBJ1-1	TRBV29-1	NA	few	TGCAGCGTTGAAAACAGGGATAGGACTGAAGCTTTCTTT	CSVENRDRTEAFF
TRBJ2-2	TRBV6-5	TRBD2	NA	TGTGCCAGCAGTTCCGGCCTAGCGGGAGCGAACGGGGAGCTGTTTTTT	CASSSGLAGANGELFF
TRBJ2-7	TRBV11-2	NA	few	TGTGCCAGCAGCTTAGGAGGGGGTCGCTACGAGCAGTACTTC	CASSLGGGRYEQYF
TRBJ2-1	TRBV5-6	TRBD2	NA	TGTGCCAGCATCTCATCCGGACTAGCGGGATACAATGAGCAGTTCTTC	CASISSGLAGYNEQFF
TRBJ2-2	TRBV5-1	NA	NA	TGCGCCAGCAGCTTGTTTCAGGGTACGAACACCGGGGAGCTGTTTTTT	CASSLFQGTNTGELFF
TRBJ1-1	TRBV11-2	NA	many	TGTGCCAGCAGTTTCCCCCCTGAACACACTGAAGCTTTCTTT	CASSFPPEHTEAFF
TRBJ2-3	TRBV7-2	NA	NA	TGTGCCAGCAGCTTAGCGCCTAAGGCGGCAGATACGCAGTATTTT	CASSLAPKAADTQYF
TRBJ2-1	TRBV7-8	NA	NA	TGTGCCAGCAGCCGACACAGGGAATTGGATGAGCAGTTCTTC	CASSRHRELDEQFF
TRBJ2-5	TRBV7-9	NA	NA	TGTGCCAGCAGCTTAGCTGGGCCCGGAGAGGAGACCCAGTACTTC	CASSLAGPGEETQYF
TRBJ2-7	TRBV28	NA	NA	TGTGCCAGCAGTTTTAGCCCCCTAGACGAGCAGTACTTC	CASSFSPLDEQYF
TRBJ2-5	TRBV6-1	TRBD2	NA	TGTGCCAGCAGTGTCGGGCTAGCGGAAGAGACCCAGTACTTC	CASSVGLAEETQYF
TRBJ2-5	TRBV29-1	NA	NA	TGCAGCGTTTGGGACGGGTCTGAGACCCAGTACTTC	CSVWDGSETQYF
TRBJ2-5	TRBV7-8	NA	few	TGTGCCAGCAGCCCACCTGGCGGGGAGACCCAGTACTTC	CASSPPGGETQYF
TRBJ2-3	TRBV20-1	TRBD2	many	TGCAGTGCTAGAGGTTTACCGGGACTAGCGGAACTCACAGATACGCAGTATTTT	CSARGLPGLAELTDTQYF